This T cell receptor beta chain appears in the sequencing data of a study of shared clonotypes between healthy human individuals. Study results and caveats: Non-shared clonotypes showed lower generation probabilities than clonotypes common to all four donors. What naive subsets generally showed was a larger estimated richness than memory subsets showed.

V was clipped by 2 bases and J by 10 bases, with 9 bases between them. There are 13 residues in the CDR3. Germline V gives CDR1 MNHEY, CDR2 SVGAGI. This table comes from immunoSEQ multiplex PCR, and its TCRdb copy is limited to in-frame clones, with some not included. Among roughly 2 million clones listed, 95% were seen once. Notes on this clone: The antigen is unknown.

This sequence joins TRBV6-5 and TRBJ1-6; D unresolved. The TCR sequence derives from a man in his late teens or twenties in good health. Input material: naive CD4+ T cells sorted from blood. The subset denotes: CD45RA+ positively selected. The CDR3 reads CASSYLGKSPLHF. DNA for the CDR3: TGTGCCAGCAGTTACCTCGGTAAATCACCCCTCCACTTT.